The subject of this entry is one T cell receptor (beta chain). Its cognate antigen is unknown. The assay was immunoSEQ multiplex PCR, and TCRdb's table has in-frame clones only and misses some. The sample records 75,000 to 100,000 clones, 89% being singletons. The data originate from a study of T cell responses to AZD1222 COVID-19 vaccine. Overall study results and limits: Across the whole spike, CD4 TCRs peaked at regions 160-218 and 743-854. Among spike-specific TCRs, nearly half reportedly target unmutated variant regions.

The source of this sequence is an adult in good health. Sequenced material: peripheral blood, taken on day 0 of AZD1222 vaccination.

The DNA for the CDR3 is TGTGCCAGCAGCTTAGAACGGGTTTTGAACACTGAAGCTTTCTTT. Its protein product is CASSLERVLNTEAFF. The chain couples TRBV7-8 to TRBJ1-1; D unresolved. V was shortened by 1 base and J by 0 bases, with 9 bases between the two germline ends. The CDR3 covers 15 residues. The germline V gene has CDR1 SGHVS and CDR2 FQNEAQ. Full variable domain (outside the CDR3, taken from reference TRBV7-8 and TRBJ1-1): GAGVSQSPRYKVAKRGQDVALRCDPISGHVSLFWYQQALGQGPEFLTYFQNEAQLDKSGLPSDRFFAERPEGSVSTLKIQRTQQEDSAVYLCASSLERVLNTEAFFGQGTRLTVV.